A selection of T cell receptor beta chains follows, all from one sample in a study of CD8 T cells in ankylosing spondylitis. TCRdb used MiXCR to reprocess the 5' RACE reads, holding one entry per CDR3 protein. The top ten hold under 7.5% of the sample, which has about 240,000 distinct CDR3 sequences, around 9.1% seen once. The sample comprised blood, either unsorted or a sorted T cell fraction (not recorded which). All receptors derive from a male donor with ankylosing spondylitis or in good health (not recorded which). The CDR3 runs from the conserved cysteine through the conserved F or W. The order of the fields is D gene, V gene, clone size, J gene, CDR3 protein, CDR3 DNA. The D gene is left open where the match is weak. Clone size appears in some rows only: once, few, many, or a class for an expanded clone.

NA,TRBV5-1,many,TRBJ2-7,CASSLVAVSYEQYF,TGCGCCAGCAGCTTGGTTGCGGTCTCCTACGAGCAGTACTTC
TRBD1,TRBV12-3/TRBV12-4,many,TRBJ1-1,CASSFSKGAGMNTEAFF,TGTGCCAGCAGTTTCTCGAAGGGGGCTGGCATGAACACTGAAGCTTTCTTT
NA,TRBV12-3/TRBV12-4,many,TRBJ2-1,CASSLGLYNEQFF,TGTGCCAGCAGTTTGGGCCTCTACAATGAGCAGTTCTTC
NA,TRBV28,many,TRBJ2-7,CASSFEGQSYEQYF,TGTGCCAGCAGTTTTGAAGGGCAGTCCTACGAGCAGTACTTC
TRBD1,TRBV3-1,many,TRBJ1-6,CASNLGQENSPLHF,TGTGCCAGCAACCTTGGACAGGAGAATTCACCCCTCCACTTT
NA,TRBV4-2,NA,TRBJ1-1,CASSQDSGANEAFF,TGTGCCAGCAGCCAAGATTCGGGGGCAAATGAAGCTTTCTTT
NA,TRBV12-3/TRBV12-4,NA,TRBJ2-7,CASSPGRQRAAYEQYF,TGTGCCAGCAGCCCTGGGCGGCAGCGGGCTGCCTACGAGCAGTACTTC
NA,TRBV12-3/TRBV12-4,many,TRBJ2-1,CASNDRSNNEQFF,TGTGCCAGCAACGACCGTTCAAATAATGAGCAGTTCTTC
NA,TRBV12-3/TRBV12-4,few,TRBJ2-1,CASSFSEQFF,TGTGCCAGCAGTTTCTCTGAGCAGTTCTTC
NA,TRBV12-5,many,TRBJ2-7,CASGLVPGHHSYEQYF,TGTGCTAGTGGTTTGGTACCGGGACACCACTCCTACGAGCAGTACTTC
NA,TRBV29-1,few,TRBJ1-1,CSVGAARGSEAFF,TGCAGCGTTGGAGCAGCCCGGGGGTCTGAAGCTTTCTTT
NA,TRBV5-1,many,TRBJ2-5,CASSLGTVQETQYF,TGCGCCAGCAGCTTGGGGACAGTCCAAGAGACCCAGTACTTC
TRBD1,TRBV15,few,TRBJ1-5,CATSRSLQGASNQPQHF,TGTGCCACCAGCAGATCTTTGCAGGGGGCAAGCAATCAGCCCCAGCATTTT